Below are 10 T cell receptor beta chains sequenced from a single sample in a study of T cell repertoires in cytomegalovirus infection. A single record per CDR3 protein comes from TCRdb applying MiXCR to the reads. There are hundreds of thousands of distinct CDR3 sequences in the sample; around 6.2% occur only once, and 5.5% to 8% lies in the top ten. Sample: PBMCs. The receptors here all came from a human donor in good health (CMV status not recorded). Some clones in this sample may be carry-over from other donors' samples.

This clonotype appeared many times. This chain joins TRBV5-1 and TRBJ1-4; D is unresolved. Trimming removed 0 bases from V and 2 bases from J, with 11 bases in between. The CDR3 contains 16 residues. The V gene's germline CDR1 is SGHRS and CDR2 YFSETQ. As DNA, the CDR3 is TGCGCCAGCAGCTTGGGGCAGCGTGGGACTAATGAAAAACTGTTTTTT. It is translated as CASSLGQRGTNEKLFF.

This clonotype was seen many times. V is TRBV29-1 and J is TRBJ2-5; no firm D call. There are 14 residues in the CDR3. The germline V and J ends were trimmed by 4 bases and 1 base, with 13 bases remaining between them. Per germline, CDR1 SQVTM and CDR2 ANQGSEA. CDR3 sequence: CSVVPRASQETQYF. CDR3 sequence (DNA): TGCAGCGTTGTACCTCGGGCATCCCAAGAGACCCAGTACTTC.

This clonotype came up many times. The chain has TRBV7-2 and TRBJ1-1; the D gene is possibly TRBD1 (5 bases). Germline loops: CDR1 SGHTA, CDR2 FQGNSA. Trimming pared 1 base from V and 5 bases from J, leaving 11 bases between. This CDR3 is 14 amino acids long. The CDR3 protein is CASSLVRGRTEAFF. CDR3 sequence (DNA): TGTGCCAGCAGCTTAGTAAGGGGCCGGACTGAAGCTTTCTTT.

This clonotype was counted ten times or more. This rearrangement joins TRBV6-1 to TRBJ1-2, with D possibly matching TRBD1 (6 bases). V shed 11 bases and J shed 4 bases, with 17 bases lying between them. Germline-derived CDR1 and CDR2 are MNHNS and SASEGT. This CDR3 spans 13 amino acids. The chain's CDR3 is CAVQGSLGYGYTF. DNA of the CDR3: TGTGCCGTACAGGGTTCCTTGGGCTATGGCTACACCTTC.

This clonotype has a count of ten or more. The chain has TRBV20-1 and TRBJ2-3; D ambiguous. The germline V and J ends were trimmed by 0 bases and 3 bases, with 13 bases remaining between them. CDR3 length: 15 amino acids. Germline V gene data show CDR1 as DFQATT and CDR2 as SNEGSKA (reference sequence). The CDR3: CSARDQPTGTDTQYF. DNA for the CDR3: TGCAGTGCTAGAGATCAACCTACGGGTACAGATACGCAGTATTTT.

This clonotype was seen at least ten times. The J gene is TRBJ2-1, the V gene TRBV7-9, with 8 bases that match TRBD1. CDR1 and CDR2 (germline): SEHNR, FQNEAQ (reference sequence). The CDR3 consists of 14 residues. V was pared by 8 bases and J by 4 bases, with 7 bases of the junction left unmatched. In nucleotides, the CDR3 is TGTGCCAGCCAAGACAGGGGCGGGTACAATGAGCAGTTCTTC. This sequence encodes CASQDRGGYNEQFF.

This clonotype was picked up many times. This chain uses TRBV6-2 or TRBV6-3 with TRBJ2-1; TRBD2 aligns across 8 bases. Looked up from germline, CDR1 is MNHEY and CDR2 is SVGEGT. The CDR3 contains 14 residues. V lost 4 bases to trimming and J lost 2 bases; unmatched junction nucleotides: 1. CDR3 coding DNA: TGTGCCAGCAGTTTGCGGGGGGCCTACAATGAGCAGTTCTTC. Translating it yields CASSLRGAYNEQFF.

There are many counts of this clonotype. The chain employs TRBV14 and TRBJ2-3, with D unclear. V was pared by 4 bases and J by 1 base, with 6 bases between. The CDR3 length is 13 residues. Germline CDR1 is SGHDN and CDR2 is FVKESK. CDR3 residues: CASSPFGTDTQYF. The CDR3, as DNA: TGTGCCAGCAGCCCCTTCGGCACAGATACGCAGTATTTT.

This clonotype was seen repeatedly, ten times or more. The chain is built from TRBV5-1 and TRBJ1-1; D is unclear. V was cut by 2 bases and J by 1 base, with 6 bases left in between. Germline loops: CDR1 SGHRS, CDR2 YFSETQ. This CDR3 is built from 13 residues. This CDR3 reads CASSFDPNTEAFF. The DNA for the CDR3 is TGCGCCAGCAGCTTCGATCCGAACACTGAAGCTTTCTTT.

This clonotype showed up many times. This chain joins TRBV20-1 and TRBJ1-1, with a possible D match to TRBD1 (5 bases). Trimming took off 5 bases at V and 6 bases at J, with 16 bases between the two ends. The CDR3 runs 13 residues. Per germline, CDR1 DFQATT and CDR2 SNEGSKA (reference sequence). The CDR3 DNA follows: TGCAGTGCTTTGAGGCAGGGTCCCCCTGAAGCTTTCTTT. Translation: CSALRQGPPEAFF.